This record looks at one TCR beta chain sequence and its context. This sample stems from a study of OX40 agonist ivuxolimab in advanced cancers. Method: immunoSEQ multiplex PCR; TCRdb's copy keeps in-frame clones and lacks some. The sample gives approximately 13,000 clones, 55% to 75% of which show up once; about two fifths is in the top ten. Sampled blood was obtained at baseline, cycle 4 day 1, and cycle 7 day 1. The TCR was taken from an adult with an advanced solid tumor such as melanoma, head and neck, liver or kidney cancer. Sequences were derived from CD4+ or CD8+ T cells sorted from blood, sampled in a trial of the OX40 agonist ivuxolimab.

CDR3 residues: CASSLKGGNQPQHF. The DNA of the CDR3 is TGTGCCAGCAGCTTAAAGGGGGGCAATCAGCCCCAGCATTTT. This chain connects TRBV7-6 to TRBJ1-5; tentatively, D is TRBD1 (6 bases). The length of the CDR3 is 14 residues. The V gene lost 2 bases and the J gene lost 2 bases, with 7 bases spanning the gap. Germline CDR1 is SGHVS and CDR2 is FNYEAQ. Supplemented by reference TRBV7-6 and TRBJ1-5, the full variable domain reads GAGVSQSPRYKVTKRGQDVALRCDPISGHVSLYWYRQALGQGPEFLTYFNYEAQQDKSGLPNDRFSAERPEGSISTLTIQRTEQRDSAMYRCASSLKGGNQPQHFGDGTRLSIL.